This T cell receptor (beta chain) was sequenced for a study of T cell repertoires in cytomegalovirus infection. Ten or more counts support this clonotype. The antigen remains undetermined. TCRdb redid the calling of the reads with MiXCR, one entry per CDR3 protein. This sample has some 920,000 distinct CDR3 sequences, with approximately 32% found just once. The study's findings and limits: In two of eight donors, the top clonotype was HLA-C-restricted CMV-specific.

Per the germline V gene, CDR1 is SGHTA and CDR2 is FQGNSA. CDR3 length: 14 amino acids. The germline V and J ends were trimmed by 1 base and 11 bases, with 12 bases remaining between them. Here the sequenced sample was cultured CD8+ T cells from PBMCs, taken from culture after CMV antigen stimulation. The sequence derives from a human donor in good health (CMV status not recorded). Some clones in this sample may be carry-over from other donors' samples. This chain connects TRBV7-2 to TRBJ1-6; D is possibly TRBD1 (6 bases). CDR3 nucleotide sequence: TGTGCCAGCAGCTTAGGGGGGGCAGGTGCACCCCTCCACTTT. Translation: CASSLGGAGAPLHF.